This T cell receptor beta chain was sequenced in a study of blood T cell repertoires in COVID-19. Study-level information: COVID-19 samples collected from the United States, Italy and Spain covered acute and convalescent phases.

Original methodology: Nucleated cell counts were estimated from reference gene primer amplification. The assay was immunoSEQ multiplex PCR, and TCRdb's table has in-frame clones only and misses some. V and J calls and clone size are given by that table; D and trimming were obtained from the DNA. The table includes around 260,000 clones, around 86% detected once. This CDR3 contains 15 residues. The V gene end was trimmed by 5 bases and the J gene end by 5 bases; junction bases not matched to a gene: 11. Germline V gives CDR1 SGHVS, CDR2 FNYEAQ. Followed longitudinally, the Seattle patients had been enrolled during active infection.

This chain connects TRBV7-6 to TRBJ2-7; 8 bases match TRBD1. The origin of this receptor is a woman aged 60-75 years with COVID-19, enrolled during active disease. The material sequenced was peripheral blood. This CDR3 is CASSPAGTGVNEQYF. Written as DNA, the CDR3 is TGTGCCAGCAGCCCCGCCGGGACAGGCGTGAACGAGCAGTACTTC.